This T cell receptor beta chain was sequenced for a study of identical twins. This clonotype was detected only a few times. Its antigen is still unknown. TCRdb used MiXCR to reprocess the 5' RACE reads, holding one entry per CDR3 protein. The sample has about 520,000 distinct CDR3 sequences; roughly a fifth are singletons. Findings and limits, study-wide: Conclusions rested on cross-sectional statistics rather than following the same donors.

Looked up from germline, CDR1 is SGHVS and CDR2 is FQNEAQ. Trimming cost V 1 base and J 4 bases; bases outside gene matches: 11. CDR3 length: 18 amino acids. These same records also appear under a second study, on T cells expressing NK-cell markers. Turning to that study: In a handful of donors, dominant clonotypes made up roughly 28.3-65% of CD3+CD56-NKG2C+ cells.

The chain recombines TRBV7-8 with TRBJ1-5, with TRBD1 matching over 9 bases. This receptor was obtained from a woman aged 18-29 years in good health. Sequenced: CD4+ T cells sorted from blood. The CDR3 is CASSLVFSPTGGNQPQHF. The CDR3 DNA sequence: TGTGCCAGCAGCTTAGTCTTCTCCCCGACAGGGGGAAATCAGCCCCAGCATTTT.